This TCR beta chain was identified during a study of human T cells and chemical hapten exposure (dated by TCRdb to the early 2020s). Some background on the complete study: For sensitization, 2% DPC in acetone was applied to a 2 cm by 2 cm area of upper inner arm skin. The patient cohort, mostly female, included alopecia areata with under or over 50% scalp involvement, alopecia totalis and alopecia universalis. Weekly therapeutic DPC doses were additionally applied to the scalp of patients throughout the approximately 24-week study period. Nearly 30 alopecia patients gave blood for TCR sequencing at one to four time points (pre-sensitization, 2, 6 and 24 weeks). In alopecia patients, the study followed how the peripheral blood TCR repertoire changed in vivo over primary and secondary sensitization to diphenylcyclopropenone (DPC), a hapten. Blood samples were taken from patients before sensitization (week 0) and then at 2, 6 and about 24 weeks after DPC sensitization. Patch testing was done on the upper back using Finn chambers containing 0.01% DPC, and results were scored after 6 days according to International Contact Dermatitis Research Group standards. Libraries were pooled for sequencing, and per-sample TCR yields varied mainly because of small differences in library volumes within the pool. What the research found in general, with its limitations: Patch test score was positively correlated with the number of PT1 expanded TCRs, with significance at thresholds 8, 16 and 32 but not at 4. DPC sensitization did not change the number of TCRs with a frequency above 1 in 1000, and there was no evidence of changes in global repertoire structure. Expanded TCRs formed significantly more large CDR3 similarity clusters than pre-sensitization or healthy control sets, consistent with antigen-driven responses. Alopecia, a presumed autoimmune disease, was present in all patients, so the immune response of the patients might differ from that of healthy individuals. After repeated subsampling, changes were observed in the strength of the expansion versus patch-test correlation and in the threshold at which the correlation became significant.

Taken with the paper, the label for time point translates to: pre-sensitization, week 0. Per the publication, the treatment or condition label means: therapeutic diphenylcyclopropenone sensitization with weekly scalp DPC. At each patch-test visit, blood was drawn before the patch test was applied. To be eligible, patients had to be aged 18 to 70, diagnosed with alopecia and judged suitable for DPC therapy, while pregnant patients were excluded. Unfractionated whole blood was collected in Tempus Blood RNA tubes, and total RNA was extracted from that blood. The method behind the library was RACE. The sequencer listed for this sample is NextSeq 500. Library preparation attached unique molecular identifiers to individual cDNA molecules for quantitative, reproducible TCR counting. For every blood RNA sample, sequencing covered both the TCR alpha and TCR beta chains. The published analysis was carried out like this. A median of about 100,000 TCRs per sample was observed, with a range of roughly 23,224 to 750,000. V, J and CDR3 annotation of the TCR reads was carried out using the Decombinator software suite. For the PS versus PT1 abundance plots, all samples were subsampled to the same number of TCRs (28,000). Expanded TCRs were defined as absent before sensitization and observed at least eight times at the 2-week time point. The raw public data were reprocessed by TCRdb itself: fastp quality trimming at Q25, MiXCR clonotype calling, in-frame beta chains only. Identical CDR3 proteins give one entry, which carries the most common genes and DNA. TCRdb's processing, not the authors' own work, is the source of the V and J calls. This sample lists 250,000 to 300,000 distinct CDR3 sequences; 7.5% to 8% were detected once. The ten largest make up less than 1.5% of the sample.

V loses 5 bases, J loses 1 base, and the germline ends lie 9 bases apart. The CDR3 measures 14 amino acids from cysteine to phenylalanine. The entry retains the CDR3 DNA only, 42 bases that are in frame from base 1. A remark on this clonotype: What antigen it recognizes has not been identified. Base qualities were left out, and no much larger clone turns up one base away.

Specimen: whole blood, collected in connection with sensitization to the hapten diphenylcyclopropenone (DPC). Recombination connected TRBV12-3 or TRBV12-4 to TRBJ2-1; TRBD2 is a possible D gene, resting on 6 matching bases. The sequence was collected from a man between 18 and 29 years old with alopecia areata. Some clones in this sample may be carry-over from other donors' samples. The DNA sequence is as follows: TGTGCCAGCAGTCGCGGGACGTCCTACAATGAGCAGTTCTTC. Protein translation: CASSRGTSYNEQFF.